These 28 T cell receptor beta chains originate from one sample sequenced in a study of T cell changes during pregnancy in multiple sclerosis. The data were produced by immunoSEQ multiplex PCR, yet TCRdb's version contains in-frame clones alone and is incomplete. The table has tens of thousands of clones, 90% seen once. The sample in question was CD4+ T cells from peripheral blood mononuclear cells, obtained before pregnancy. All receptors derive from a female donor with multiple sclerosis, enrolled in a pregnancy study.

The chain has TRBV28 and TRBJ1-3, with no clear D. Germline CDR1 is MDHEN and CDR2 is SYDVKM. This CDR3 is built from 14 residues. Trimming removed 3 bases from V and 2 bases from J, with 8 bases in between. The CDR3 DNA follows: TGTGCCAGCAGTTTCTTCCAGGCTGGAAACACCATATATTTT. Translated: CASSFFQAGNTIYF.

The V call is TRBV28, the J call TRBJ2-1, with 7 nucleotides matching TRBD1. The CDR3 is 14 residues long. Unmatched junction bases numbered 11, after V lost 6 bases and J lost 9 bases. Germline-derived CDR1 and CDR2 are MDHEN and SYDVKM. The CDR3 region has the DNA TGTGCCAGCAGGGTGGACAGGACTCGGAGTGAGCAGTTCTTC. Translated: CASRVDRTRSEQFF.

The chain employs TRBV7-2 and TRBJ1-5; D unclear. The CDR3 consists of 15 residues. The V and J ends lost 2 bases and 0 bases respectively, with 8 bases between them. The germline V gene has CDR1 SGHTA and CDR2 FQGNSA. The CDR3 bases are TGTGCCAGCAGCTTATTCAGCGATAGCAATCAGCCCCAGCATTTT. It translates to CASSLFSDSNQPQHF.

The chain carries TRBV19 and TRBJ2-1; TRBD1 is a possible D gene (5 bases). The CDR3 runs 17 residues. Germline V lookup: CDR1 LNHDA, CDR2 SQIVND (reference sequence). Between the trimmed V and J ends, which lost 8 bases and 2 bases, there was a span of 22 bases. The CDR3 nucleotides read TGTGCCAGTCAGTCGGTTCAGGGCCAACTCACCTACAATGAGCAGTTCTTC. Translating it yields CASQSVQGQLTYNEQFF.

The chain combines TRBV7-8 with TRBJ2-3, with 9 bases fitting TRBD2. CDR3 length equals 15 residues. Germline assignment: CDR1 SGHVS and CDR2 FQNEAQ. The V and J ends lost 1 base and 6 bases, in that order; junction bases with no gene match: 5. In DNA form, the CDR3 reads TGTGCCAGCAGCTTAGACGGCGGGGGGGCGGATACGCAGTATTTT. Encoded protein: CASSLDGGGADTQYF.

CDR3 loop: CASLPVIAGEPNPYEQYF. The CDR3 nucleotides are TGTGCCTCCCTTCCCGTAATAGCGGGAGAGCCTAATCCCTACGAGCAGTACTTC. This chain connects TRBV30 to TRBJ2-7; TRBD2 matches 9 bases. V lost 7 bases to trimming and J lost 2 bases; unmatched junction nucleotides: 21. The CDR3 extends over 18 amino acids. Germline V lookup: CDR1 GTSNPN, CDR2 SVGIG (reference sequence).

J is TRBJ2-5 and V is TRBV29-1; possible D gene TRBD2, 6 bases. The germline V gene encodes CDR1 SQVTM and CDR2 ANQGSEA. The CDR3 consists of 12 residues. V was trimmed by 5 bases and J by 4 bases, leaving 11 bases between them. This CDR3 reads CSVRRGGETQYF. In nucleotides, the CDR3 is TGCAGCGTTCGTCGGGGAGGAGAGACCCAGTACTTC.

The rearrangement uses TRBV7-2 and TRBJ2-5; perhaps TRBD2 as D (5 bases). The CDR3 is 14 amino acids. CDR1 and CDR2 (germline): SGHTA, FQGNSA. V lost 5 bases to trimming and J lost 9 bases, with 19 bases between them. This CDR3 reads CASSPSWLRESQYF. CDR3 coding DNA: TGTGCCAGCAGCCCGAGTTGGCTTAGGGAGTCCCAGTACTTC.

V gene TRBV10-1 combines with J gene TRBJ2-1, with D maybe TRBD2 (6 bases). The CDR3 has 14 amino acids. The germline V gene encodes CDR1 WNHNN and CDR2 SYGVQD (reference sequence). V lost 6 bases to trimming and J lost 4 bases, with 13 bases between them. The CDR3 is CASSKGGLYNEQFF. The CDR3 DNA is TGCGCCAGCAGCAAAGGAGGGCTTTACAATGAGCAGTTCTTC.

This clone is medium-sized by share. The chain joins TRBV4-1 to TRBJ2-5, with TRBD2 identical over 9 bases. The CDR3 has 14 amino acids. The germline V gene encodes CDR1 MGHRA and CDR2 YSYEKL. The V segment lost 4 bases and the J segment 5 bases; nucleotides outside the gene matches: 5. This chain's CDR3 is CASSLRLAAETQYF. In nucleotides, the CDR3 is TGCGCCAGCAGCCTGCGACTAGCGGCGGAGACCCAGTACTTC.

This chain joins TRBV15 and TRBJ2-5, with D perhaps given as TRBD1 or TRBD2 (5 bases each). The J call may not be correct, given that the DNA end is closer to TRBJ2-7. This CDR3 comprises 12 residues. Germline V gene lookup returns CDR1 LNHNV and CDR2 YYDKDF (reference sequence). The CDR3 is CATSRAGGEQYF. The CDR3 region has the DNA TGTGCCACCAGCAGAGCTGGGGGCGAGCAGTACTTC.

The genes are TRBV30 and TRBJ2-7; TRBD1 matches at 10 bases. Germline CDR1 GTSNPN, CDR2 SVGIG (reference sequence). The CDR3 runs to 15 residues. The ends lost 0 bases at V and 6 bases at J; junction bases unmatched: 8. CDR3 region: CAWSVRRTGGSEQYF. The CDR3 region has the DNA TGTGCCTGGAGTGTACGGAGGACAGGGGGTAGCGAGCAGTACTTC.

The gene calls are TRBV5-8 and TRBJ1-1; 7 bases fit TRBD1. The CDR3 is made up of 15 amino acids. J gave up 1 base and V 0 bases, and 3 bases lay outside the gene matches. Germline V gene lookup returns CDR1 SGHTS and CDR2 YDEGEE. In DNA form, the CDR3 reads TGTGCCAGCAGCTTGGCCGACAGGGAGAACACTGAAGCTTTCTTT. Residues: CASSLADRENTEAFF.

This rearrangement joins TRBV2 to TRBJ1-4, with 8 nucleotides matching TRBD1. CDR1 and CDR2 from the germline V gene are SNHLY and FYNNEI. The J segment lost 8 bases and the V segment lost 6 bases, leaving 8 bases of the junction unmatched. The CDR3 is 14 amino acids. CDR3: CASSNRGAGEKLFF. The CDR3 DNA reads TGTGCCAGCAGCAACAGGGGGGCGGGAGAAAAACTGTTTTTT.

The V and J genes are TRBV5-8 and TRBJ2-5; D not certain. The CDR3 is made up of 16 amino acids. V was shortened by 4 bases and J by 0 bases, with 16 bases between the two germline ends. Germline V gene sequence: CDR1 SGHTS, CDR2 YDEGEE. The CDR3 sequence is CASSLTRTRYQETQYF. The CDR3 DNA reads TGTGCCAGCAGCCTCACCCGTACCCGGTACCAAGAGACCCAGTACTTC.

J is TRBJ2-2 and V is TRBV4-1, with TRBD2 matching 12 bases. The CDR3 runs 16 residues. Germline V CDR1 and CDR2: MGHRA, YSYEKL. V shed 2 bases, J shed 7 bases, and the junction held 5 bases outside the gene matches. Written as DNA, the CDR3 is TGCGCCAGCAGCCAATTTGCGGGACTAGCGGGCGGGGAGCTGTTTTTT. Protein sequence: CASSQFAGLAGGELFF.

The chain recombines TRBV7-9 with TRBJ2-3; 11 nucleotides match TRBD2. CDR3 size: 16 residues. V gave up 4 bases and J gave up 2 bases; unmatched junction bases: 5. Germline V gene data show CDR1 as SEHNR and CDR2 as FQNEAQ (reference sequence). The CDR3 spells CASSSTSGGLTDTQYF. The DNA for the CDR3 is TGTGCCAGCAGCTCTACTAGCGGGGGCCTCACAGATACGCAGTATTTT.

This chain joins TRBV28 and TRBJ1-4, with D tentatively TRBD1 (5 bases). The V and J ends lost 5 bases and 0 bases respectively, with 10 bases between them. Germline-derived CDR1 and CDR2 are MDHEN and SYDVKM. The CDR3 contains 15 residues. The CDR3 nucleotides are TGTGCCAGCAGTCCCGGGGGGGCAACTAATGAAAAACTGTTTTTT. This translates into CASSPGGATNEKLFF.

The chain combines TRBV5-5 with TRBJ1-2; D is ambiguous. Germline CDR1 reads SGHKS; CDR2 reads YYEKEE (reference sequence). Trimming pared 0 bases from V and 7 bases from J, leaving 19 bases between. CDR3 size: 16 residues. This CDR3 reads CASSLGQEGFPLGYTF. CDR3 coding DNA: TGTGCCAGCAGCTTGGGGCAGGAGGGTTTTCCCCTTGGCTACACCTTC.

This clone was seen a single time. The chain is built from TRBV2 and TRBJ2-7; D possibly corresponds to TRBD1 (6 bases). Germline V gene lookup returns CDR1 SNHLY and CDR2 FYNNEI. V gave up 4 bases and J gave up 1 base, with 8 bases separating them. CDR3 size: 13 residues. CDR3 bases: TGTGCCAGCAGTGGGACAGCTTCCTACGAGCAGTACTTC. This codes for CASSGTASYEQYF.

This chain joins TRBV15 and TRBJ2-1, with D possibly matching TRBD2 (6 bases). Germline CDR1 and CDR2: LNHNV and YYDKDF (reference sequence). Trimming pared 3 bases from V and 9 bases from J, leaving 18 bases between. This CDR3 comprises 15 residues. The CDR3 coding sequence is TGTGCCACCAGCAGTAGACACGGGAGACCGATTGAGCAGTTCTTC. As protein: CATSSRHGRPIEQFF.

The gene calls are TRBV7-3 and TRBJ2-5; D perhaps matches TRBD2 (5 bases). Trimming cost V 5 bases and J 2 bases, with 15 bases left between them. Germline CDR1 SGHTA, CDR2 FQGTGA. This CDR3 region has 15 residues. CDR3 DNA sequence: TGTGCCAGCAGCGCCGGGGAATGGGAGCAAGAGACCCAGTACTTC. Protein: CASSAGEWEQETQYF.

For the CDR3, the DNA is TGCGCCAGCAGCCAAGGATGGGCCGAACAAGATACGCAGTATTTT. It codes for CASSQGWAEQDTQYF. This rearrangement joins TRBV4-1 to TRBJ2-3, with D unclear. CDR1 MGHRA and CDR2 YSYEKL come from the germline V gene. V lost 1 base and J lost 5, with 13 bases in between. The CDR3 covers 15 residues.

The CDR3 region is CASSLTSGRAPNNEQFF. The CDR3 region has the DNA TGTGCCAGCAGTTTAACTAGCGGGAGGGCCCCCAACAATGAGCAGTTCTTC. The V call is TRBV27, the J call TRBJ2-1; 13 positions match TRBD2. V lost 2 bases and J lost 5; bases outside the gene matches: 6. CDR1 and CDR2 (germline): MNHEY, SMNVEV (reference sequence). The CDR3 sequence is 17 residues long.

This chain joins TRBV2 and TRBJ1-1; 8 bases map to TRBD1. The J segment lost 1 base and the V segment lost 11 bases, leaving 0 bases of the junction unmatched. Per the germline V gene, CDR1 is SNHLY and CDR2 is FYNNEI. The CDR3 sequence is 11 residues long. The CDR3 sequence: CAGQGNTEAFF. The DNA of the CDR3 is TGTGCCGGACAGGGGAACACTGAAGCTTTCTTT.

This clone was detected only once. The chain links TRBV7-8 to TRBJ2-7; D not certain. The length of the CDR3 is 13 residues. Per germline, CDR1 SGHVS and CDR2 FQNEAQ. Deletions cut 6 bases from V and 0 bases from J, with 9 bases between. CDR3 in DNA: TGTGCCAGCAGGAAGCACAGCTCCTACGAGCAGTACTTC. Translated, it gives CASRKHSSYEQYF.

The V call is TRBV28, the J call TRBJ1-5; no firm D call. The length of the CDR3 is 12 residues. Germline CDR1 MDHEN, CDR2 SYDVKM. Trimming took off 4 bases at V and 3 bases at J, with 4 bases between the two ends. CDR3 sequence reads: CASSYNNQPQHF. The CDR3, as DNA: TGTGCCAGCAGTTACAACAATCAGCCCCAGCATTTT.

This chain uses TRBV7-3 with TRBJ2-7; 8 bases are shared with TRBD2. J lost 6 bases, V lost 4 bases, and 5 bases had no gene match. The CDR3 spans 13 residues. Germline values: CDR1 SGHTA, CDR2 FQGTGA. CDR3 region: CASSSKRGTEQYF. CDR3 nucleotide sequence: TGTGCCAGCAGCTCCAAGCGGGGGACCGAGCAGTACTTC.